A selection of T cell receptor beta chains follows, all from one sample in a study of cytomegalovirus exposure and HLA in healthy donors. Here immunoSEQ multiplex PCR was the method, and the copy in TCRdb shows in-frame clones only, minus some. The repertoire includes 150,000 or so clones, roughly 80% of them detected once, and around 3.2% sits in the top ten. Source material: PBMCs. The receptors stem from a man aged 35 to 55 in good health and CMV-seronegative. Both conserved end residues are part of each CDR3. D genes are given only for firm matches. A row's size may be missing; if present it is once, few, many or a size class.

abundance	v_gene	j_gene	d_gene	CDR3aa	CDR3nt
-	TRBV18	TRBJ2-1	-	CASSPRTDYNEQFF	TGTGCCAGCTCACCACGGACAGACTACAATGAGCAGTTCTTC
once	TRBV4-1	TRBJ1-1	-	CASSQLLPRGQAGPEAFF	TGCGCCAGCAGCCAATTATTACCCCGCGGGCAGGCGGGGCCTGAAGCTTTCTTT
once	TRBV5-1	TRBJ2-7	-	CASTLGTGGAEQYF	TGCGCCAGCACCCTCGGGACTGGCGGGGCCGAGCAGTACTTC
-	TRBV6-5	TRBJ1-1	-	CASSYQRTQSEAFF	TGTGCCAGCAGTTACCAAAGGACACAGAGTGAAGCTTTCTTT
-	TRBV7-3	TRBJ2-2	-	CASSLFLVSSWSNTGELFF	TGTGCCAGCAGCTTATTTCTAGTATCTAGCTGGAGTAACACCGGGGAGCTGTTTTTT
-	TRBV5-1	TRBJ2-7	TRBD2	CASSYTSGGACRQYF	TGCGCCAGCAGCTATACTAGCGGGGGGGCTTGTAGGCAGTACTTC
once	TRBV15	TRBJ1-1	-	CATSRGLGANTEAFF	TGTGCCACCAGCAGAGGTCTGGGCGCGAACACTGAAGCTTTCTTT
-	TRBV5-5	TRBJ2-7	TRBD2	CASSLLEGGDYEQYF	TGTGCCAGCAGCTTGCTGGAGGGAGGGGATTACGAGCAGTACTTC
-	TRBV5-4	TRBJ2-1	TRBD1	CASSSWTGLPFF	TGTGCCAGCAGCTCGTGGACAGGGTTACCGTTCTTC
-	TRBV15	TRBJ1-1	-	CATSREGLEQPNTEAFF	TGTGCCACCAGCAGAGAGGGTCTCGAACAGCCGAACACTGAAGCTTTCTTT
-	TRBV11-2	TRBJ2-5	-	CASSLDDSTQETQYF	TGTGCCAGCAGCTTAGATGACAGTACCCAAGAGACCCAGTACTTC
-	TRBV28	TRBJ2-7	TRBD1	CASSKIGQGYEQYF	TGTGCCAGCAGTAAGATCGGACAGGGATACGAGCAGTACTTC
-	TRBV5-1	TRBJ1-3	TRBD1	CASSLFPGTGRPSGGNTIYF	TGCGCCAGCAGCTTGTTCCCCGGGACAGGGAGGCCAAGCGGTGGAAACACCATATATTTT
-	TRBV7-7	TRBJ1-1	-	CASSLTGNTEAFF	TGTGCCAGCAGCCTGACGGGGAACACTGAAGCTTTCTTT
-	TRBV7-9	TRBJ1-2	TRBD1	CASSQGQHYGYTF	TGTGCCAGCAGCCAGGGACAGCACTATGGCTACACCTTC
-	TRBV5-1	TRBJ1-1	TRBD1	CASSYTGQGSYTEAFF	TGCGCCAGCAGTTATACCGGACAGGGATCGTACACTGAAGCTTTCTTT
-	TRBV2	TRBJ2-7	TRBD1	CASGPGQIFYEQYF	TGTGCCAGCGGACCGGGACAGATTTTCTACGAGCAGTACTTC
-	TRBV19	TRBJ1-6	TRBD1	CASSTGQGYESPLHF	TGTGCCAGTAGTACCGGACAGGGTTATGAGTCACCCCTCCACTTT
-	TRBV29-1	TRBJ2-7	TRBD1	CSVAGTGVSYEQYF	TGCAGCGTTGCTGGGACAGGGGTCTCCTACGAGCAGTACTTC
-	TRBV5-8	TRBJ2-2	-	CASSRGTEYTGELFF	TGTGCCAGCAGCCGGGGGACAGAGTACACCGGGGAGCTGTTTTTT
-	TRBV5-6	TRBJ1-1	-	CASSLGSNLGAEAFF	TGTGCCAGCAGCTTGGGTAGTAATCTCGGGGCTGAAGCTTTCTTT